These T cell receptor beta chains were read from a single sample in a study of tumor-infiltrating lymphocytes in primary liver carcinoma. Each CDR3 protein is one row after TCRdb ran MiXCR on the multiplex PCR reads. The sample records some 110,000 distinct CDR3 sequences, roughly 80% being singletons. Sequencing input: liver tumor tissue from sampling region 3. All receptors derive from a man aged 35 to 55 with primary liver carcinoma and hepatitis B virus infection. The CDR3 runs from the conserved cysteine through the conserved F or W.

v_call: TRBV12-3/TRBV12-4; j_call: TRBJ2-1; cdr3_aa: CASMTSGRYNGQFF
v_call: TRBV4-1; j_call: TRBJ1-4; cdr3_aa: CASNQDTGLNVKLFF
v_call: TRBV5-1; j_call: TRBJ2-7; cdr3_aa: CASSSGLANPWQCF
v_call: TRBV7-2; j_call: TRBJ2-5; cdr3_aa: CASSLNGGSKKTQYF
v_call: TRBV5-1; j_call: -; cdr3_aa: CASSHVRVGQETQFF
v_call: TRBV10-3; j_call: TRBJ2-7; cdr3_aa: CAIRTAWDGQYF
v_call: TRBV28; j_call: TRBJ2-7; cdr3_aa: CASSPSSGRWEEQYF
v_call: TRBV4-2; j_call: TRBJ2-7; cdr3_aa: CATSQGLASGRTYDQYF
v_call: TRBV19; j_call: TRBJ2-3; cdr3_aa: CAGRLNGDTQYF
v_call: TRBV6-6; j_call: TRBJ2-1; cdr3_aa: CASSYSIERNEQFF
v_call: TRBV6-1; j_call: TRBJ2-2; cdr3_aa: CTSRDLGDVTGELFF
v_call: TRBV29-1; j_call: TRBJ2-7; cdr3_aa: CSVGDGLAGSYEQYF
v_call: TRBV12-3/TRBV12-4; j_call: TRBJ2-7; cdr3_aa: CASSSADLSEQYF
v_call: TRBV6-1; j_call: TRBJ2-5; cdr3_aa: CASSEAVGGQEVQNF
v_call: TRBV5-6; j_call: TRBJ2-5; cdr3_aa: CASKWRDQEAQYF
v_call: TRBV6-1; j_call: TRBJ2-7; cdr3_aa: CASRLAALSYEQYF
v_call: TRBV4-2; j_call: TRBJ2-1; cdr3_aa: CASSQTMEGYNGQFF
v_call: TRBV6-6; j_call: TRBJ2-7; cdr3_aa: CASSFPDRPYEQYF
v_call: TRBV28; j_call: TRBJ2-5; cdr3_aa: CASTPDREAETQYF
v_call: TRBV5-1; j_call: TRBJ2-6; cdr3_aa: CASSLGAGITSGANLLTF
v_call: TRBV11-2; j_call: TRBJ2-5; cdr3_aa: CACSPRSAQGVTQNF
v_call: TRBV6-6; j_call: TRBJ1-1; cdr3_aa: CTNSGTGVRIEAFF
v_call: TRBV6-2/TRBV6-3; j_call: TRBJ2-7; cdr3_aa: CASSYKPSGSYEQYF
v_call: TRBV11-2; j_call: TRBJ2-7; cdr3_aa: CTGSPGWGRATYEQYF
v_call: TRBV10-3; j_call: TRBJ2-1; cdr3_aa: CAINQGLESYKEQFF